This is a list of T cell receptor beta chains from one sample in a study of blood T cell repertoires in COVID-19. Libraries were prepared by immunoSEQ multiplex PCR; TCRdb keeps only in-frame clonotypes and omits some of them. This table has fewer than 250,000 clones, approximately 90% appearing once. Sequenced input: peripheral blood. Receptors were obtained from a human donor in a cohort sampled during active COVID-19. The CDR3 runs from the conserved cysteine through the conserved F or W. A D gene is named only where the DNA matches it firmly.

v_gene	d_gene	j_gene	CDR3aa
TRBV28	TRBD1	TRBJ2-7	CASSFGTGDYEQYF
TRBV7-9	TRBD1	TRBJ2-7	CASSLRQGYEQYF
TRBV7-9	TRBD2	TRBJ2-1	CASSLLSGGYNEQFF
TRBV18	TRBD1	TRBJ2-1	CASSQDRGIGEQFF
TRBV15	-	TRBJ1-4	CATSTHRSQEEKLFF
TRBV11-3	-	TRBJ2-7	CASSVLQVGDIAYEQYF
TRBV7-8	TRBD1	TRBJ1-4	CASSHLGGTTNEKLFF
TRBV7-2	TRBD1	TRBJ1-6	CASSLAPGGNSPLHF
TRBV7-6	TRBD2	TRBJ2-1	CASSLVIPLAGTYNEQFF
TRBV11-3	TRBD1	TRBJ2-3	CASSSVPTGGWDTQYF
TRBV7-9	-	TRBJ2-2	CASSQGGLRTGELFF
TRBV7-2	-	TRBJ2-1	CASSLVILPGVNEQFF
TRBV5-4	TRBD2	TRBJ2-1	CASSLPGLGSGNEQFF
TRBV28	-	TRBJ1-2	CASSWADYGYTF
TRBV7-8	TRBD2	TRBJ2-7	CASSGPAGVYEQYF
TRBV29-1	-	TRBJ2-7	CSVVVAKSSYEQYF
TRBV7-2	TRBD1	TRBJ2-7	CASSLGGGTYEQYF
TRBV3-1/TRBV3-2	TRBD1	TRBJ1-2	CASSQTRQGYGYTF
TRBV28	TRBD1	TRBJ1-2	CASSLGDRGHGYTF
TRBV29-1	-	TRBJ1-1	CSVYRSGVDTEAFF
TRBV18	TRBD1	TRBJ2-2	CASSWDRITGELFF
TRBV10-3	-	TRBJ1-1	CAISEEGVSEAFF
TRBV6-6	TRBD1	TRBJ1-3	CASSDRAGNTIYF
TRBV12-3/TRBV12-4	-	TRBJ1-2	CASSLVREGGYTF
TRBV28	-	TRBJ1-1	CASSFRENTEAFF
TRBV4-3	TRBD1	TRBJ2-7	CASSQGGTGGYEQYF
TRBV11-2	-	TRBJ2-3	CASSWPSTDTQYF
TRBV27	TRBD1	TRBJ1-2	CASSRDRVYGYTF